Shown below are 19 T cell receptor beta chains from a single sample sequenced in a study of blood T cell repertoires in COVID-19. Assay: immunoSEQ multiplex PCR; the TCRdb copy retains only in-frame clones and omits some. This table holds about 180,000 clones, 65% to 85% found once. The sample was peripheral blood. The receptors here all came from a woman in her thirties or forties with COVID-19, enrolled during active disease.

This chain uses TRBV7-6 with TRBJ1-3; possibly TRBD1 for D (6 bases). This CDR3 has 16 amino acids. Trimming pared 1 base from V and 0 bases from J, leaving 10 bases between. CDR1 SGHVS and CDR2 FNYEAQ come from the germline V gene. The CDR3 DNA sequence: TGTGCCAGCAGCTTAGGGACAGCCCGCTCTGGAAACACCATATATTTT. Its protein product is CASSLGTARSGNTIYF.

The chain links TRBV25-1 to TRBJ2-2; 8 positions match TRBD1. Germline V gene lookup returns CDR1 MGHDK and CDR2 SYGVNS. The trim removed 3 bases at V and 5 bases at J, leaving 2 bases unmatched. This CDR3 region has 14 residues. The CDR3 coding sequence is TGTGCCAGCAGTGATAGACAGGGGACCGGGGAGCTGTTTTTT. Translation: CASSDRQGTGELFF.

The V gene is TRBV5-1, the J gene TRBJ1-1; D call uncertain. Trimming stripped 0 bases from V and 1 base from J, with 10 bases between. Per the germline V gene, CDR1 is SGHRS and CDR2 is YFSETQ. This CDR3 is 15 amino acids long. The CDR3 region has the DNA TGCGCCAGCAGCTTGGGAATTCAGGCGAACACTGAAGCTTTCTTT. This translates into CASSLGIQANTEAFF.

This chain links TRBV19 with TRBJ1-4; no clear D. V shed 6 bases and J shed 2 bases, with 10 bases lying between them. This CDR3 region has 14 residues. CDR1 is LNHDA, CDR2 SQIVND, per germline (reference sequence). The chain's CDR3 is CASREGGTNEKLFF. In nucleotides, the CDR3 is TGTGCCAGTAGGGAGGGTGGGACTAATGAAAAACTGTTTTTT.

The chain combines TRBV19 with TRBJ2-7; the D gene is possibly TRBD2 (6 bases). V was trimmed by 3 bases and J by 3 bases, leaving 12 bases between them. In germline, CDR1 is LNHDA, CDR2 SQIVND (reference sequence). CDR3 length equals 14 residues. The DNA for the CDR3 is TGTGCCAGTAGTATCGGTTGGGGGGACTACGAGCAGTACTTC. It is translated as CASSIGWGDYEQYF.

This clone was observed once. CDR3 nucleotide sequence: TGTGCCAGTAGTATAGGAGGAGGTGGGCAGTTCTTC. This codes for CASSIGGGGQFF. V gene TRBV19 combines with J gene TRBJ2-1; TRBD2 might be the D (5 bases). The CDR3 contains 12 residues. Germline V gene data show CDR1 as LNHDA and CDR2 as SQIVND (reference sequence). V was clipped by 1 base and J by 12 bases, with 10 bases between them.

The chain recombines TRBV7-8 with TRBJ1-1; 7 bases align to TRBD1. This CDR3 region has 13 residues. CDR1 is SGHVS and CDR2 is FQNEAQ in the germline V gene. V was pared by 3 bases and J by 6 bases, with 4 bases of the junction left unmatched. The CDR3, as DNA: TGTGCCAGCAGCTTCGACAGGGTTTCTGAAGCTTTCTTT. It is translated as CASSFDRVSEAFF.

The V call is TRBV27, the J call TRBJ2-2; the match to TRBD1 covers 9 bases. V dropped 3 bases and J dropped 0; count of bases not matched to a gene: 8. Germline-derived CDR1 and CDR2 are MNHEY and SMNVEV (reference sequence). The CDR3 has 18 residues. The CDR3 sequence: CASSFLPNRGPNTGELFF. The CDR3 nucleotides read TGTGCCAGCAGTTTCTTACCGAACAGGGGGCCGAACACCGGGGAGCTGTTTTTT.

This rearrangement joins TRBV6-1 to TRBJ1-1; D not resolved. Germline CDR1 MNHNS, CDR2 SASEGT. The CDR3 loop spans 13 amino acids. Trimming cost V 1 base and J 3 bases, with 6 bases left between them. The chain's CDR3 is CASSEGAHTEAFF. The DNA for the CDR3 is TGTGCCAGCAGTGAAGGGGCCCACACTGAAGCTTTCTTT.

The count of this clone is one. The chain links TRBV5-1 to TRBJ2-7, with 12 bases matching TRBD2. This CDR3 is built from 17 residues. Trimming at V came to 4 bases and at J to 2 bases, leaving 10 bases not matched to a gene. Germline lookup yields CDR1 SGHRS and CDR2 YFSETQ. In DNA, the CDR3 is TGCGCCAGCAGCGTCGGGACTAGCGGGTATCTCGCCTACGAGCAGTACTTC. Translation gives CASSVGTSGYLAYEQYF.

The V call is TRBV19, the J call TRBJ2-7, with D possibly matching TRBD2 (5 bases). V lost 11 bases to trimming and J lost 0 bases, with 14 bases between them. The CDR3 extends over 13 amino acids. Germline V CDR1 and CDR2: LNHDA, SQIVND (reference sequence). CDR3 residues: CARASGDSYEQYF. CDR3 nucleotide sequence: TGTGCCCGAGCGTCCGGGGACTCCTACGAGCAGTACTTC. Full variable domain (remainder filled in from reference TRBV19 and TRBJ2-7): DGGITQSPKYLFRKEGQNVTLSCEQNLNHDAMYWYRQDPGQGLRLIYYSQIVNDFQKGDIAEGYSVSREKKESFPLTVTSAQKNPTAFYLCARASGDSYEQYFGPGTRLTVT.

This clone appeared once. The sample contains more than one DNA sequence encoding this CDR3. The V and J genes are TRBV7-2 and TRBJ1-2; D is ambiguous. This CDR3 has 13 residues. Trimming removed 0 bases from V and 6 bases from J, with 8 bases in between. Germline assignment: CDR1 SGHTA and CDR2 FQGNSA. The CDR3 region has the DNA TGTGCCAGCAGCTTAGCGTCGGGGAATGGCTACACCTTC. Translating it yields CASSLASGNGYTF.

This chain links TRBV5-1 with TRBJ2-2, with D possibly being TRBD2 (5 bases). The CDR3 runs 15 residues. CDR1 SGHRS and CDR2 YFSETQ come from the germline V gene. Trimming removed 5 bases from V and 3 bases from J, with 14 bases in between. CDR3 residues: CASRSSNGDTGELFF. The CDR3 DNA reads as TGCGCCAGCAGATCGTCTAACGGGGACACCGGGGAGCTGTTTTTT.

This clone was picked up a small number of times. This chain connects TRBV6-5 to TRBJ2-3; the D gene is possibly TRBD2 (5 bases). Germline V gene data show CDR1 as MNHEY and CDR2 as SVGAGI. V gave up 5 bases and J gave up 2 bases, with 11 bases separating them. The CDR3 consists of 14 residues. CDR3 loop: CASSPPDFTDTQYF. DNA for the CDR3: TGTGCCAGCAGTCCCCCGGACTTCACAGATACGCAGTATTTT.

The rearrangement joins TRBV27 to TRBJ1-2; D unresolved. The CDR3 runs to 15 residues. Trimming shortened V by 4 bases and J by 5 bases, and 17 bases separated the two germline ends. CDR1 and CDR2 from the germline V gene are MNHEY and SMNVEV (reference sequence). CDR3 sequence (DNA): TGTGCCAGCAGTTCAAGAACCAACCCGGGTTATGGCTACACCTTC. It specifies CASSSRTNPGYGYTF.

The rearrangement links TRBV5-1 to TRBJ2-7; no clear D. The CDR3 extends over 13 amino acids. The V gene's germline CDR1 is SGHRS and CDR2 YFSETQ. V lost 1 base to trimming and J lost 3 bases, with 8 bases between them. CDR3 amino acids: CASSLFNSYEQYF. For the CDR3, the DNA is TGCGCCAGCAGCTTGTTTAACAGCTACGAGCAGTACTTC.

In its sample, this clone was seen a few times. V is TRBV5-6 and J is TRBJ1-5, with D unclear. The CDR3 has 14 amino acids. The V gene lost 4 bases and the J gene lost 2 bases, with 10 bases spanning the gap. In germline, CDR1 is SGHDT, CDR2 YYEEEE. This chain's CDR3 is CASSTVGGNQPQHF. For the CDR3, the DNA is TGTGCCAGCAGCACTGTCGGGGGCAATCAGCCCCAGCATTTT.

The chain links TRBV19 to TRBJ1-1; the D gene is possibly TRBD1 (5 bases). CDR1 and CDR2 (germline): LNHDA, SQIVND (reference sequence). The CDR3 spans 10 residues. V was trimmed by 10 bases and J by 7 bases, leaving 10 bases between them. CDR3 sequence: CATGGDEAFF. CDR3 coding DNA: TGTGCCACTGGAGGGGATGAAGCTTTCTTT.

The rearrangement uses TRBV5-1 and TRBJ2-1; 7 nucleotides match TRBD2. With 1 base clipped from V and 4 bases from J, the junction kept 5 bases outside the gene matches. The CDR3 length is 15 residues. Germline-derived CDR1 and CDR2 are SGHRS and YFSETQ. The CDR3 protein is CASSLQASGYNEQFF. The CDR3 DNA is TGCGCCAGCAGCTTGCAGGCTAGCGGATACAATGAGCAGTTCTTC.